These T cell receptor beta chains were read from a single sample in a study of blood T cell repertoires in COVID-19. Only in-frame clones appear in the TCRdb table, and some are missing; sequencing was by immunoSEQ multiplex PCR. The sample consists of about 160,000 clones, around 86% of them appearing once. Input material: peripheral blood. Every receptor here comes from an elderly man with acute or convalescent COVID-19. CDR3s include the opening cysteine and the closing phenylalanine or tryptophan. The D gene is left open where the match is weak. Size is stated for part of the rows, as once, few or many counts, or as a class when the clone is expanded.

>TRBJ2-7|TRBV7-6|.|TRBD2
TGTGCCAGCAGCAATAGGACTAGCGGGATATACGAGCAGTACTTC
CASSNRTSGIYEQYF
>TRBJ1-5|TRBV6-1|.|.
TGTGCCAGCAGTGAATTGGGCTATGGGTATAGCAATCAGCCCCAGCATTTT
CASSELGYGYSNQPQHF
>TRBJ1-6|TRBV5-1|.|.
TGCGCCAGCAGCTTGGAGAGGGCAGAAAATAATTCACCCCTCCACTTT
CASSLERAENNSPLHF
>TRBJ1-6|TRBV9|.|TRBD1
TGTGCCAGCAGCGCGGGACCGGGACAGATTAATTCACCCCTCCACTTT
CASSAGPGQINSPLHF
>TRBJ2-1|TRBV24-1|once|.
TGTGCCACCAGTGGAGGAGGCGGGTTGGGCTACTACAATGAGCAGTTCTTC
CATSGGGGLGYYNEQFF
>TRBJ2-1|TRBV4-1|.|.
TGCGCCAGCAGCCAATTATTTGTCTACAATGAGCAGTTCTTC
CASSQLFVYNEQFF
>TRBJ2-5|TRBV9|.|TRBD1
TGTGCCAGCAGCGTAGCAGGGGGCTTAGAGACCCAGTACTTC
CASSVAGGLETQYF
>TRBJ2-7|TRBV19|once|TRBD1
TGTGCCAGTAGTATCTCGGCCCAGGGGGCCTACGAGCAGTACTTC
CASSISAQGAYEQYF
>TRBJ1-1|TRBV11-2|.|TRBD1
TGTGCCAGCAGCTCACAGGGGTCCAAGAACACTGAAGCTTTCTTT
CASSSQGSKNTEAFF
>TRBJ2-7|TRBV5-1|.|TRBD2
TGCGCCAGCTCCCGTGCTAGCGGGGGGCCTACCTACGAGCAGTACTTC
CASSRASGGPTYEQYF
>TRBJ1-2|TRBV28|.|TRBD1
TGTGCCAGCACCCTCTCCCCATCAACAGGGGGGGGACATGGCTACACCTTC
CASTLSPSTGGGHGYTF